Here is one TCR beta chain with its context. These data are taken from a study of OX40 agonist ivuxolimab in advanced cancers. Profiling relied on immunoSEQ multiplex PCR, and the TCRdb table lists in-frame clones only, not all of them. Of tens of thousands of clones in the sample, 70% to 90% were seen once. The receptor was isolated from an adult with an advanced solid tumor such as melanoma, head and neck, liver or kidney cancer. The source material was CD4+ or CD8+ T cells sorted from blood, sampled in a trial of the OX40 agonist ivuxolimab.

CDR3 amino acids: CASSRAGSYNEQFF. CDR3 bases: TGTGCCAGCAGTAGAGCGGGCTCCTACAATGAGCAGTTCTTC. This rearrangement joins TRBV9 to TRBJ2-1; tentative D call: TRBD2 (6 bases). The germline V and J ends were trimmed by 5 bases and 0 bases, with 9 bases remaining between them. Per germline, CDR1 SGDLS and CDR2 YYNGEE. CDR3 size: 14 residues.